Shown below are 18 T cell receptor beta chains from a single sample sequenced in a study of blood T cells in healthy people across ages (dated by TCRdb to the mid-2010s). Library preparation employed 5' RACE. Sequencing was carried out with an Illumina HiSeq 2500. A second PCR of roughly 7 to 11 cycles was performed with a sample-barcoded 5' primer and a J-beta primer mix. TCRdb trimmed the raw reads at Q25, called clones with MiXCR and kept productive beta chains. Every CDR3 protein is listed once, alongside the most common genes and DNA of its rows. Counted in this sample were about 1.4 million distinct CDR3 sequences; 45% to 70% of them appeared once. Under 8.5% of the sample lies in the top ten. The sequencing input was blood. Source of these receptors: a man between 18 and 35 years old in good health.

V gene TRBV27 combines with J gene TRBJ2-5; TRBD1 matches at 8 bases. The J call may be wrong; the DNA end is better matched by TRBJ2-7. Germline V gene sequence: CDR1 MNHEY, CDR2 SMNVEV (reference sequence). The CDR3 contains 16 residues. CDR3 nucleotide sequence: TGTGCCAGCAGTGGCCAGACCGACAGGGGTGGACACGAGCAGTACTTC. Its translation is CASSGQTDRGGHEQYF.

V is TRBV6-5 and J is TRBJ2-1, with D unresolved. This CDR3 has 19 residues. CDR1 and CDR2 from the germline V gene are MNHEY and SVGAGI. V shed 0 bases and J shed 5 bases, with 23 bases lying between them. The DNA for the CDR3 is TGTGCCAGCAGTTACTCGCGAAGCGAAAGGGTTCTTTGGGACAATGAGCAGTTCTTC. This gives the protein CASSYSRSERVLWDNEQFF.

The chain links TRBV4-3 to TRBJ2-1; no firm D call. The J call is uncertain, as TRBJ2-7 better fits the DNA end. The CDR3 is made up of 15 amino acids. Per the germline V gene, CDR1 is LGHNA and CDR2 is YSLEER. The CDR3 region is CASSQEAGTLHEQYF. The CDR3 DNA reads as TGCGCCAGCAGCCAAGAGGCCGGAACTCTTCATGAGCAGTACTTC.

This clonotype was counted at least ten times. V gene TRBV29-1 combines with J gene TRBJ2-7, with a tentative D call TRBD1 (5 bases). This CDR3 region has 12 residues. With 6 bases removed from V and 1 base from J, the gap between germline ends came to 10 bases. Germline assignment: CDR1 SQVTM and CDR2 ANQGSEA. CDR3 nucleotides: TGCAGCGTATCAGGGAATTCCTACGAGCAGTACTTC. The encoded protein is CSVSGNSYEQYF.

The chain combines TRBV7-6 with TRBJ2-4, with TRBD2 as a possible D gene (6 bases). The germline V gene encodes CDR1 SGHVS and CDR2 FNYEAQ. The CDR3 contains 14 residues. V lost 4 bases and J lost 7, with 14 bases in between. In DNA, the CDR3 is TGTGCCAGCAGCTCCAGGGCGGGGTATAACATTCAGTACTTC. It yields the protein CASSSRAGYNIQYF.

In its sample, this clonotype was seen once. V gene TRBV29-1 combines with J gene TRBJ1-2, with 8 bases identical to TRBD1. Germline V gene lookup returns CDR1 SQVTM and CDR2 ANQGSEA. Trimming cost V 6 bases and J 8 bases; bases outside gene matches: 11. The CDR3 consists of 13 residues. The CDR3 sequence is CSVERQGTGGYTF. CDR3 in DNA: TGCAGCGTGGAAAGACAGGGGACCGGCGGCTACACCTTC.

Turning to this clonotype: The junction differs from germline at one of its ends, possibly a read error. CDR3 loop: CACSLGSVGTDTQYF. The CDR3 coding sequence is TGTGCCTGCAGTTTAGGGTCCGTGGGCACAGATACGCAGTATTTT. The chain couples TRBV12-3 or TRBV12-4 to TRBJ2-3; D call uncertain. The CDR3 sequence is 15 residues long.

This clonotype was counted ten times or more. V and J are TRBV2 and TRBJ1-2; D is possibly TRBD1 (6 bases). The CDR3 length is 11 residues. CDR1 SNHLY and CDR2 FYNNEI come from the germline V gene. V was trimmed by 6 bases and J by 7 bases, leaving 9 bases between them. The CDR3, as DNA: TGTGCCAGCAGCCCCAGGGGTGGCTACACCTTC. It translates to CASSPRGGYTF.

Comment on this clonotype: This may arise from a read error, as a much more abundant clone is one base away. The genes are TRBV6-5 and TRBJ2-4, with 12 bases lining up with TRBD1. The J call is doubtful: the DNA matches TRBJ2-7 better. The CDR3 spans 14 residues. In germline, CDR1 is MNHEY, CDR2 SVGAGI. CDR3 region: CASSSGTGGFEQYF. The CDR3 DNA reads TGTGCCAGCAGTTCCGGGACAGGGGGCTTCGAGCAGTACTTC.

In this sample, this clonotype turned up a few times. CDR3 protein: CASKRDRGTETQYF. CDR3 DNA sequence: TGTGCCAGCAAACGGGACAGGGGAACGGAGACCCAGTACTTC. The chain recombines TRBV6-1 with TRBJ2-5; 10 bases agree with TRBD1. Germline-derived CDR1 and CDR2 are MNHNS and SASEGT. This CDR3 contains 14 residues. V shed 7 bases, J shed 5 bases, and the junction held 7 bases outside the gene matches.

This chain uses TRBV5-1 with TRBJ2-3; 7 bases map to TRBD2. The CDR3 is 20 amino acids. V trimming: 0 bases; J trimming: 6 bases; junction bases outside the gene matches: 22. Germline CDR1 is SGHRS and CDR2 is YFSETQ. The CDR3 protein is CASSLVGGVSGPALEDTQYF. The CDR3 DNA sequence: TGCGCCAGCAGCTTGGTGGGAGGGGTGTCGGGACCCGCCCTAGAGGATACGCAGTATTTT.

The chain links TRBV20-1 to TRBJ1-6; D call uncertain. The V end was cut by 1 base, the J end by 7 bases, with 11 bases between. CDR1 and CDR2 from the germline V gene are DFQATT and SNEGSKA (reference sequence). The length of the CDR3 is 14 residues. CDR3 protein: CSARVKGGNSPLHF. CDR3 in DNA: TGCAGTGCTAGAGTTAAGGGAGGCAATTCACCCCTCCACTTT.

This chain uses TRBV11-2 with TRBJ2-7; the D is unclear. The CDR3 has 16 amino acids. Looked up from germline, CDR1 is SGHAT and CDR2 is FQNNGV. Trimming cost V 0 bases and J 1 base, with 13 bases left between them. CDR3 in amino acids: CASSLDAAPGSYEQYF. Written as DNA, the CDR3 is TGTGCCAGCAGCTTAGATGCGGCCCCAGGATCCTACGAGCAGTACTTC.

This chain links TRBV24-1 with TRBJ2-1; 8 nucleotides align to TRBD2. The V gene's germline CDR1 is KGHDR and CDR2 SFDVKD. This CDR3 has 14 amino acids. Trimming cost V 1 base and J 9 bases; bases outside gene matches: 4. As DNA, the CDR3 is TGTGCCACCAGTGATTTTCGGACTAGCAGTGAGCAGTTCTTC. It codes for CATSDFRTSSEQFF.

This clonotype was detected only a few times. This chain links TRBV27 with TRBJ2-3; the D is unclear. V was trimmed by 0 bases and J by 3 bases, leaving 4 bases between them. Germline CDR1 is MNHEY and CDR2 is SMNVEV (reference sequence). The CDR3 spans 13 residues. The CDR3 DNA follows: TGTGCCAGCAGTTTATCGGAGACAGATACGCAGTATTTT. It yields the protein CASSLSETDTQYF.

This clonotype came up many times. The rearrangement links TRBV12-3 or TRBV12-4 to TRBJ1-5; D ambiguous. The CDR3 covers 12 residues. V dropped 3 bases and J dropped 0 bases, with 0 bases sitting between them. DNA for the CDR3: TGTGCCAGCAGTTTTAGCAATCAGCCCCAGCATTTT. It codes for CASSFSNQPQHF.

This chain links TRBV13 with TRBJ2-6; D may be TRBD2 (5 bases). This CDR3 has 18 residues. Trimming took 0 bases from V and 0 from J, leaving 12 bases between them. Germline CDR1 reads PRHDT; CDR2 reads FYEKMQ (reference sequence). DNA for the CDR3: TGTGCCAGCAGCTTAGGCCGAGCGGCGTACTCTGGGGCCAACGTCCTGACTTTC. It codes for CASSLGRAAYSGANVLTF.

The CDR3 loop reads CASSLGRPPETQYF. CDR3 nucleotide sequence: TGTGCCAGCAGCTTGGGGAGGCCCCCAGAGACCCAGTACTTC. J is TRBJ2-5 and V is TRBV7-8, with D possibly TRBD2 on 6 matching bases. In germline, CDR1 is SGHVS, CDR2 FQNEAQ. The V gene lost 3 bases and the J gene lost 4 bases, with 12 bases spanning the gap. The CDR3 is made up of 14 amino acids.